This T cell receptor (beta chain) was captured in a study of T cell clonality in common variable immunodeficiency. This clone was detected many times. The CDR3 extends 3 residues past the end of the read, so its final part is completed from the germline J gene. Repertoires were generated with immunoSEQ multiplex PCR, while TCRdb's copy carries only in-frame clones and drops some. Reported are about 64,000 clones, none seen only once; the ten largest carry about 1.7%. There are 14 residues in the CDR3. The V gene's germline CDR1 is SEHNR and CDR2 FQNEAQ (reference sequence). The germline V and J ends were trimmed by 4 bases and 1 base, with 11 bases remaining between them.

This chain uses TRBV7-9 with TRBJ2-7, with a weak D call TRBD1 (6 bases). Sequenced sample: peripheral blood mononuclear cells. This receptor was taken from a person aged 18 to 75 in good health. This chain's CDR3 is CASSSSRGSYEQYF. CDR3 DNA (partial): TGTGCCAGCAGCTCCAGTAGGGGGTCCTACGAG.